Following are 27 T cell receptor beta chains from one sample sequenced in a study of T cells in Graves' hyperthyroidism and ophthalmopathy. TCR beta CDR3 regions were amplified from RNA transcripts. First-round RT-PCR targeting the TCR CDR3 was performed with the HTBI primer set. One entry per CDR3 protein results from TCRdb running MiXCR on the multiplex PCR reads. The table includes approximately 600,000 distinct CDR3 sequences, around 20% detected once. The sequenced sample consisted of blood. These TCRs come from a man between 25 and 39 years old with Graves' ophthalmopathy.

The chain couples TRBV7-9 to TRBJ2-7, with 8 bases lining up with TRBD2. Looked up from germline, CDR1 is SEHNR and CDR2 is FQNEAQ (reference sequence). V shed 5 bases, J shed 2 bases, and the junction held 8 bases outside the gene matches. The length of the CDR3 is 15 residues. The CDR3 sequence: CASSTPTSAAYEQYF. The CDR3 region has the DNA TGTGCCAGCAGCACCCCGACTAGCGCAGCCTACGAGCAGTACTTC.

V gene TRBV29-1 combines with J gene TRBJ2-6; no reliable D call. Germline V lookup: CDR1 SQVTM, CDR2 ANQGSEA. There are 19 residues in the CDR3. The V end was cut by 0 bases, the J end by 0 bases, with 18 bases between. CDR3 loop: CSVEDRRAGEPSGANVLTF. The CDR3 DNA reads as TGCAGCGTTGAAGATCGTCGGGCAGGCGAACCCTCTGGGGCCAACGTCCTGACTTTC.

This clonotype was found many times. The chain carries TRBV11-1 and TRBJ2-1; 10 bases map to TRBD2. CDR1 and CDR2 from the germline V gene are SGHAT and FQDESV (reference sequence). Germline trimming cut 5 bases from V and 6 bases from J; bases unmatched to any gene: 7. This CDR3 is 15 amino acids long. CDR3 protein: CASSPLTSGPNEQFF. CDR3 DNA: TGTGCCAGCAGCCCACTGACTAGCGGGCCCAATGAGCAGTTCTTC.

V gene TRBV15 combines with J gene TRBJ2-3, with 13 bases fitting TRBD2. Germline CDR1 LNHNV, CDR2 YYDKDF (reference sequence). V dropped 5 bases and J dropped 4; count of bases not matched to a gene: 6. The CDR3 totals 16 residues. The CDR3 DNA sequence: TGTGCCACCAGCCCGGGACTAGCGGGAAGGGCAGATACGCAGTATTTT. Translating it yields CATSPGLAGRADTQYF.

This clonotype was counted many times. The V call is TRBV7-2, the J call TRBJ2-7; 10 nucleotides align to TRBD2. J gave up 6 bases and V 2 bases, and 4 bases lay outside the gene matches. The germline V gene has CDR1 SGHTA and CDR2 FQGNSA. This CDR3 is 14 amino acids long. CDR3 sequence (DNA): TGTGCCAGCAGCTTAAATAGCGGGAGGTCCGAGCAGTACTTC. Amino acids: CASSLNSGRSEQYF.

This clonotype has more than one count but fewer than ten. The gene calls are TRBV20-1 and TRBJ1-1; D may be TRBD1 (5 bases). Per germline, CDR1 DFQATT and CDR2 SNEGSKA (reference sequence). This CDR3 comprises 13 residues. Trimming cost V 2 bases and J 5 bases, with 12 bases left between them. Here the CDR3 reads CSARQTDLTEAFF. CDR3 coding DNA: TGCAGTGCTAGACAGACAGATCTAACTGAAGCTTTCTTT.

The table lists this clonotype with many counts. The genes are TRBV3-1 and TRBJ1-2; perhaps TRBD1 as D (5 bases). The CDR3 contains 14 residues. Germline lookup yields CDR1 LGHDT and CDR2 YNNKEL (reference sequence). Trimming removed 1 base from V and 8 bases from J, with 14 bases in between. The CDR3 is CASSQVGRQGGYTF. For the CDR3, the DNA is TGTGCCAGCAGCCAAGTCGGCAGGCAGGGAGGCTACACCTTC.

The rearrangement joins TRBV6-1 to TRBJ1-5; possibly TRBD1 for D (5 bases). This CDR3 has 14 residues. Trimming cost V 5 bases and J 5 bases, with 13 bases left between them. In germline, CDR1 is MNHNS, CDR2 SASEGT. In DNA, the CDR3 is TGTGCCAGCAGTCCCTTGGAGGGGCATCAGCCCCAGCATTTT. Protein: CASSPLEGHQPQHF.

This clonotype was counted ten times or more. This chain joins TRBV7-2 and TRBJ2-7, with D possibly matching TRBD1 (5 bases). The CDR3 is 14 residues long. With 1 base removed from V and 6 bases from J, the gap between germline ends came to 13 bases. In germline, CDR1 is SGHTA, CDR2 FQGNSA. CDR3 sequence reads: CASSLELVRAEQYF. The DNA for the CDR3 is TGTGCCAGCAGCTTAGAATTGGTCAGGGCCGAGCAGTACTTC.

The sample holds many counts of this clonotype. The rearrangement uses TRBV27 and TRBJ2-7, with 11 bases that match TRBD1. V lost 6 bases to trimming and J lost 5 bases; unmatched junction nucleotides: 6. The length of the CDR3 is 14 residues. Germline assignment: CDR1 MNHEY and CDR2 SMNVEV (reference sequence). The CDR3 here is CASSRTGGINEQYF. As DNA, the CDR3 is TGTGCCAGCAGCCGGACAGGGGGCATTAACGAGCAGTACTTC.

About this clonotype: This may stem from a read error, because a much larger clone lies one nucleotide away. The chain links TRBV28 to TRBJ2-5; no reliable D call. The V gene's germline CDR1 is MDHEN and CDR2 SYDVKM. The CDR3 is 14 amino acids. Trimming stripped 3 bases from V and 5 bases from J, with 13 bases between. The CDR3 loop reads CASSLNGLRETQYF. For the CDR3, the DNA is TGTGCCAGCAGTTTGAATGGCCTGCGTGAGACCCAGTACTTC.

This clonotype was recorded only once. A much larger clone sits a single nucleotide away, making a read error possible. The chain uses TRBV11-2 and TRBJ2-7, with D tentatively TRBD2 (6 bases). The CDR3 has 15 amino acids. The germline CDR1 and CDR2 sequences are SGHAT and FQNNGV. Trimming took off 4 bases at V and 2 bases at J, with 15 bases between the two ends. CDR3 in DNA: TGTGCCAGCAGCTACTCCGAGACTAGGGCCTACGAGCAGTACTTC. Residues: CASSYSETRAYEQYF.

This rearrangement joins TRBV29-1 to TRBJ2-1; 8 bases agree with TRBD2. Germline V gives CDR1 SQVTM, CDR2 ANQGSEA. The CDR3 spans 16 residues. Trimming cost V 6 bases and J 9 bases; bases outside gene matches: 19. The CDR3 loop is CSVHPPSREGLGEQFF. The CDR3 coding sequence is TGCAGCGTCCATCCCCCCTCCCGGGAGGGCCTAGGTGAGCAGTTCTTC.

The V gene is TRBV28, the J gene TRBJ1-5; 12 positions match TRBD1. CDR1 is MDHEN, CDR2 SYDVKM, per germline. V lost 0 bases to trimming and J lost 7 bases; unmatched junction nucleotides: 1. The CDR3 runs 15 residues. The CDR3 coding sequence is TGTGCCAGCAGTTTATGGGGACAGGGGGCACAGCCCCAGCATTTT. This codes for CASSLWGQGAQPQHF. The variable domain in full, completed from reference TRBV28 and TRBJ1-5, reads DVKVTQSSRYLVKRTGEKVFLECVQDMDHENMFWYRQDPGLGLRLIYFSYDVKMKEKGDIPEGYSVSREKKERFSLILESASTNQTSMYLCASSLWGQGAQPQHFGDGTRLSIL.

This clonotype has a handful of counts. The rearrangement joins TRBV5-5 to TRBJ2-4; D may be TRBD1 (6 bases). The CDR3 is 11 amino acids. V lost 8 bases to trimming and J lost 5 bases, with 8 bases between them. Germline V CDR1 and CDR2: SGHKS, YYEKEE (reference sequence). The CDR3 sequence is CASAGENIQYF. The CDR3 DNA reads TGTGCCAGTGCAGGGGAAAACATTCAGTACTTC.

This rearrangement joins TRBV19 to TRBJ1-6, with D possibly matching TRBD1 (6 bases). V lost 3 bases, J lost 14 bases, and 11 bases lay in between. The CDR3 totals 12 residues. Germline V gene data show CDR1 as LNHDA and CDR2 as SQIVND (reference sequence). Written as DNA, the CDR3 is TGTGCCAGTAGTATGGACAGTTTCTCCCTCCACTTT. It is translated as CASSMDSFSLHF. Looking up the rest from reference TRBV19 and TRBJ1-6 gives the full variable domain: DGGITQSPKYLFRKEGQNVTLSCEQNLNHDAMYWYRQDPGQGLRLIYYSQIVNDFQKGDIAEGYSVSREKKESFPLTVTSAQKNPTAFYLCASSMDSFSLHFGNGTRLTVT.

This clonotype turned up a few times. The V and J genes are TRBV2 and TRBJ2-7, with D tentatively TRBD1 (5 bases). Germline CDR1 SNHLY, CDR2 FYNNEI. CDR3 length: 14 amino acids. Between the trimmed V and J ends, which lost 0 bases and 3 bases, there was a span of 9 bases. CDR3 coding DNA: TGTGCCAGCAGTGAAGCGCGGCAGGGCTACGAGCAGTACTTC. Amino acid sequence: CASSEARQGYEQYF.

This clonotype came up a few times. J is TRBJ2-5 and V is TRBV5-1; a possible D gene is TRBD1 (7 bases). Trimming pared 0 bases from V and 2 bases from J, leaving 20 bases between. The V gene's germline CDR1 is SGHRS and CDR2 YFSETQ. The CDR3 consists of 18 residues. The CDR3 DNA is TGCGCCAGCAGCTTGGCCAGGGGGGCAGGGCAATATCAAGAGACCCAGTACTTC. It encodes CASSLARGAGQYQETQYF.

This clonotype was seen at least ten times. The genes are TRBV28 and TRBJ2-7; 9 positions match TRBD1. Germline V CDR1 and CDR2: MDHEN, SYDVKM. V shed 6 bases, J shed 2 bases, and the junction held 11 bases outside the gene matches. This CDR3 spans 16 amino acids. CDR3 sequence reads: CASRPTGTGPPYEQYF. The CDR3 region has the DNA TGTGCCAGCAGACCCACCGGGACAGGGCCTCCCTACGAGCAGTACTTC.

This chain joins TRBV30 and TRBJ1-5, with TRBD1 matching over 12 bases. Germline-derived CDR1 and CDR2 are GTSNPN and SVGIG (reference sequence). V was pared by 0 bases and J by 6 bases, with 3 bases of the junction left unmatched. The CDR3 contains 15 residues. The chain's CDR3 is CAWSVGTGGGQPQHF. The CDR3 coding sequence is TGTGCCTGGAGTGTCGGGACAGGGGGCGGTCAGCCCCAGCATTTT.

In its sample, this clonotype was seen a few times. The chain's CDR3 is CASKQILLTEAFF. The CDR3 coding sequence is TGTGCCAGCAAACAGATACTCCTGACTGAAGCTTTCTTT. The chain joins TRBV28 to TRBJ1-1; the D is unclear. V lost 7 bases to trimming and J lost 5 bases, with 14 bases between them. The CDR3 covers 13 residues. Germline-derived CDR1 and CDR2 are MDHEN and SYDVKM.

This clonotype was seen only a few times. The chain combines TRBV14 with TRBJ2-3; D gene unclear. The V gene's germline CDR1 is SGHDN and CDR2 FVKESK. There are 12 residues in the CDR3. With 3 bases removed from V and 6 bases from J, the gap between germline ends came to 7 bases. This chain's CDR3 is CASSQILDTQYF. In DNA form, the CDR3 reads TGTGCCAGCAGCCAGATCCTGGATACGCAGTATTTT.

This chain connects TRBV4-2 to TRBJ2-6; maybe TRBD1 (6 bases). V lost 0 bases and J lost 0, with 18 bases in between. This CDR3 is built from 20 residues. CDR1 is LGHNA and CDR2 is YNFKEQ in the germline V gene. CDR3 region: CASSQDPMTGKISGANVLTF. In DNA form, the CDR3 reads TGTGCCAGCAGCCAAGATCCCATGACAGGCAAAATCTCTGGGGCCAACGTCCTGACTTTC.

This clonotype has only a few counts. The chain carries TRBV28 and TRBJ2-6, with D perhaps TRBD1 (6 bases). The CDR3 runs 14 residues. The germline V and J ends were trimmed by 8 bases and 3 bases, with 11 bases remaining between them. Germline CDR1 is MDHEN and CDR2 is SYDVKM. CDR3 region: CASGQGYGANVLTF. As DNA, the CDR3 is TGTGCCAGCGGTCAGGGGTATGGGGCCAACGTCCTGACTTTC.

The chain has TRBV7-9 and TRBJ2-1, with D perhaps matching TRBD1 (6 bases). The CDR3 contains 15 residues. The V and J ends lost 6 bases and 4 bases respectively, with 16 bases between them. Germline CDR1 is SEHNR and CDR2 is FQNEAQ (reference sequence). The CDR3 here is CASSHRDKPYNEQFF. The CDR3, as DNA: TGTGCCAGCAGTCACCGGGACAAACCGTACAATGAGCAGTTCTTC.

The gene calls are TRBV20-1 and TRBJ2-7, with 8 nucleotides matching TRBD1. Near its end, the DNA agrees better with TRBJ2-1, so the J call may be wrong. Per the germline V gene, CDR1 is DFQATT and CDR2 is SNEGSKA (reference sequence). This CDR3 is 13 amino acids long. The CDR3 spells CSARQGATYEQFF. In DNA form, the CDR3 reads TGCAGTGCTAGACAGGGGGCCACCTACGAGCAGTTCTTC.

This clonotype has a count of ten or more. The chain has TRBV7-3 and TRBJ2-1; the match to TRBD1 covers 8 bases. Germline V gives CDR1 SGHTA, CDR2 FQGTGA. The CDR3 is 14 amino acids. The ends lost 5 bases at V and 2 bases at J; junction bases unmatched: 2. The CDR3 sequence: CASSKTGAYNEQFF. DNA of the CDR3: TGTGCCAGCAGCAAGACAGGGGCCTACAATGAGCAGTTCTTC.